These 21 T cell receptor beta chains originate from one sample sequenced in a study of CD8 T cells in ankylosing spondylitis. Regarding the study as a whole: Characteristic of ankylosing spondylitis blood, it appeared, was a TCR beta motif comprising eight highly homologous variants.

For these TCRs, the target antigens are not known. One entry per CDR3 protein results from TCRdb running MiXCR on the 5' RACE reads. The table has 700,000 or so distinct CDR3 sequences, 15% to 20% seen once; the top ten hold about 19%. Sequencing was done on a sample of blood, either unsorted or a sorted T cell fraction (not recorded which). The receptors here all came from a male donor with ankylosing spondylitis.

The table lists this clonotype with a few counts. V gene TRBV7-7 combines with J gene TRBJ2-7, with D perhaps matching TRBD2 (6 bases). Germline values: CDR1 SSHAT, CDR2 FNYEAQ (reference sequence). V lost 5 bases to trimming and J lost 0 bases, with 14 bases between them. The CDR3 covers 15 residues. CDR3 in DNA: TGTGCCAGCAGCCCAGCGGGTACTCGCTCCTACGAGCAGTACTTC. It specifies CASSPAGTRSYEQYF.

This clonotype was found many times. V and J are TRBV29-1 and TRBJ2-1, with TRBD1 matching over 7 bases. The CDR3 runs 13 residues. J gave up 7 bases and V 6 bases, and 9 bases lay outside the gene matches. CDR1 and CDR2 from the germline V gene are SQVTM and ANQGSEA. The chain's CDR3 is CSVSGTERNEQFF. CDR3 DNA: TGCAGCGTATCCGGGACAGAAAGGAATGAGCAGTTCTTC.

This clonotype was recorded a few times. The CDR3 coding sequence is TGTGCCAGCAGCTTGATACCAGCGGGGGGCCTACTGTCCTACGAGCAGTACTTC. Encoded protein: CASSLIPAGGLLSYEQYF. The rearrangement uses TRBV5-5 and TRBJ2-7, with TRBD2 matching 9 bases. There are 18 residues in the CDR3. V shed 1 base, J shed 1 base, and the junction held 12 bases outside the gene matches. CDR1 is SGHKS, CDR2 YYEKEE, per germline (reference sequence).

The chain couples TRBV29-1 to TRBJ2-1; 7 positions match TRBD2. The CDR3 is 11 residues long. Unmatched junction bases numbered 6, after V lost 6 bases and J lost 10 bases. Germline V gene sequence: CDR1 SQVTM, CDR2 ANQGSEA. The CDR3 DNA reads as TGCAGCGTGCCGACTAGCTTAGAGCAGTTCTTC. Protein sequence: CSVPTSLEQFF.

The rearrangement links TRBV3-1 to TRBJ1-6; D is uncertain. Germline lookup yields CDR1 LGHDT and CDR2 YNNKEL (reference sequence). V dropped 1 base and J dropped 10 bases, with 17 bases sitting between them. This CDR3 region has 16 residues. CDR3 nucleotides: TGTGCCAGCAGCCAAGCGCCCCCCCAGGCAGGCTCACCCCTCCACTTT. Its translation: CASSQAPPQAGSPLHF.

This clonotype was seen at least ten times. The chain combines TRBV7-9 with TRBJ2-1; D is unclear. CDR3 size: 16 residues. CDR1 is SEHNR and CDR2 is FQNEAQ in the germline V gene (reference sequence). V shed 6 bases and J shed 2 bases, with 17 bases lying between them. In nucleotides, the CDR3 is TGTGCCAGCAGGCCCCTCCTAGGCGGTACCTACAATGAGCAGTTCTTC. This gives the protein CASRPLLGGTYNEQFF.

This clonotype occurred a few times. The rearrangement uses TRBV7-8 and TRBJ1-3; no clear D. This CDR3 is 14 amino acids long. Germline V lookup: CDR1 SGHVS, CDR2 FQNEAQ. Between the trimmed V and J ends, which lost 5 bases and 2 bases, there was a span of 10 bases. The CDR3 nucleotides read TGTGCCAGCAGCCCAGATTCAGCTGGAAACACCATATATTTT. Amino acids: CASSPDSAGNTIYF.

In this sample, this clonotype turned up a few times. As DNA, the CDR3 is TGTGCCAGCAGTTGGCTTGGGGACACTGGATGGGTTTCACCCCTCCACTTT. Translated: CASSWLGDTGWVSPLHF. V gene TRBV12-3 or TRBV12-4 combines with J gene TRBJ1-6; D is possibly TRBD1 (6 bases). The CDR3 is 17 residues long. V was shortened by 4 bases and J by 9 bases, with 22 bases between the two germline ends.

The chain couples TRBV18 to TRBJ2-1, with D perhaps TRBD2 (6 bases). Germline V lookup: CDR1 KGHSH, CDR2 LQKENI. With 0 bases removed from V and 0 bases from J, the gap between germline ends came to 12 bases. The CDR3 totals 17 residues. The CDR3, as DNA: TGTGCCAGCTCACCACCGGGCGGGGCGAGCTCCTACAATGAGCAGTTCTTC. It encodes CASSPPGGASSYNEQFF.

This clonotype was found a few times. The V and J genes are TRBV5-5 and TRBJ2-2; D remains ambiguous. V lost 4 bases and J 4 bases, leaving 11 bases between the germline ends. There are 14 residues in the CDR3. Per the germline V gene, CDR1 is SGHKS and CDR2 is YYEKEE (reference sequence). Written as DNA, the CDR3 is TGTGCCAGCAGCCCCGGTGGGGTCACCGGGGAGCTGTTTTTT. It is translated as CASSPGGVTGELFF.

This clonotype has more than one count but fewer than ten. CDR3: CASSQGSDRMNTEAFF. The CDR3 DNA sequence: TGCGCCAGCAGCCAGGGATCTGACAGGATGAACACTGAAGCTTTCTTT. The chain employs TRBV4-1 and TRBJ1-1, with D tentatively TRBD1 (6 bases). CDR1 is MGHRA and CDR2 is YSYEKL in the germline V gene. The CDR3 is 16 amino acids. The V end lost 3 bases, the J end lost 0 bases, and 14 bases lay between the germline ends.

Only a few counts were recorded for this clonotype. The CDR3 DNA is TGCGCCACCATAGGACAGGTGGGGAACACTGAAGCTTTCTTT. Translation gives CATIGQVGNTEAFF. This rearrangement joins TRBV10-2 to TRBJ1-1; 7 bases map to TRBD1. CDR3 length equals 14 residues. The V segment lost 10 bases and the J segment 1 base; nucleotides outside the gene matches: 9. The V gene's germline CDR1 is WSHSY and CDR2 SAAADI.

The gene calls are TRBV7-9 and TRBJ2-2; D could derive from TRBD1 or TRBD2 (5 bases each). The V gene's germline CDR1 is SEHNR and CDR2 FQNEAQ (reference sequence). The CDR3 runs 16 residues. Trimming left V 2 bases short and J 6 bases short, with 16 bases between. CDR3 sequence (DNA): TGTGCCAGCAGCTTATTCGGGGCAGGGAGCTCCGGGGAGCTGTTTTTT. It translates to CASSLFGAGSSGELFF.

The chain employs TRBV10-1 and TRBJ2-3; 8 nucleotides line up with TRBD1. CDR1 is WNHNN, CDR2 SYGVQD, per germline (reference sequence). The CDR3 sequence is 15 residues long. The V gene end was trimmed by 2 bases and the J gene end by 4 bases; junction bases not matched to a gene: 5. The chain's CDR3 is CASSEGDRLPDTQYF. The CDR3 coding sequence is TGCGCCAGCAGTGAGGGGGACAGGCTACCAGATACGCAGTATTTT.

This clonotype was counted between two and nine times. This chain links TRBV11-1 with TRBJ2-2; 10 bases are shared with TRBD1. Trimming cost V 6 bases and J 0 bases; bases outside gene matches: 10. The length of the CDR3 is 18 residues. CDR1 and CDR2 from the germline V gene are SGHAT and FQDESV (reference sequence). The CDR3 sequence is CASRAGQGTPPNTGELFF. CDR3 nucleotide sequence: TGTGCCAGCAGGGCGGGACAGGGGACACCACCGAACACCGGGGAGCTGTTTTTT.

The V and J genes are TRBV18 and TRBJ2-5; D is perhaps TRBD1 (6 bases). Trimming left V 5 bases short and J 3 bases short, with 13 bases between. The CDR3 is 14 residues long. Germline V gene data show CDR1 as KGHSH and CDR2 as LQKENI. The CDR3 here is CASSAEYREETQYF. CDR3 DNA sequence: TGTGCCAGCTCAGCCGAGTACAGGGAAGAGACCCAGTACTTC.

This chain connects TRBV5-1 to TRBJ1-2, with 8 bases fitting TRBD1. Looked up from germline, CDR1 is SGHRS and CDR2 is YFSETQ. The CDR3 consists of 15 residues. With V trimmed by 0 bases and J by 5 bases, 6 bases remained unmatched. CDR3 residues: CASSLEPRTGYGYTF. The CDR3 nucleotides are TGCGCCAGCAGCTTGGAGCCCCGGACAGGGTATGGCTACACCTTC.

This clonotype was seen more than once but under ten times. V is TRBV25-1 and J is TRBJ1-5; possibly TRBD1 for D (5 bases). This CDR3 has 12 amino acids. V was shortened by 6 bases and J by 11 bases, with 14 bases between the two germline ends. CDR1 and CDR2 from the germline V gene are MGHDK and SYGVNS. CDR3 sequence: CASSASGGAQHF. For the CDR3, the DNA is TGTGCCAGCAGCGCTAGTGGGGGGGCCCAGCATTTT.

CDR3: CASSSNSGEQFF. CDR3 nucleotides: TGTGCCAGCAGCTCCAACAGCGGAGAGCAGTTCTTC. The gene calls are TRBV7-9 and TRBJ2-1; tentative D call: TRBD2 (5 bases). CDR1 SEHNR and CDR2 FQNEAQ come from the germline V gene (reference sequence). The ends were cut back, 4 bases at V and 10 bases at J, with 11 bases in the middle. The CDR3 covers 12 residues.

This clonotype was detected a few times. The J gene is TRBJ1-5, the V gene TRBV27, with a tentative D call TRBD1 (6 bases). With 2 bases removed from V and 6 bases from J, the gap between germline ends came to 11 bases. The CDR3 length is 14 residues. Per germline, CDR1 MNHEY and CDR2 SMNVEV (reference sequence). CDR3 residues: CASSLTGSGQPQHF. CDR3 sequence (DNA): TGTGCCAGCAGTTTAACAGGGTCGGGTCAGCCCCAGCATTTT.

This clonotype was recorded a few times. This may arise from a read error, as a much more abundant clone is one base away. The chain is built from TRBV5-5 and TRBJ2-1; D is unclear. CDR3 length equals 13 residues. The ends were cut back, 0 bases at V and 3 bases at J, with 4 bases in the middle. Germline V lookup: CDR1 SGHKS, CDR2 YYEKEE (reference sequence). The CDR3 loop reads CASSLDYYNEQFF. The CDR3 nucleotides are TGTGCCAGCAGCTTGGACTACTACAATGAGCAGTTCTTC.